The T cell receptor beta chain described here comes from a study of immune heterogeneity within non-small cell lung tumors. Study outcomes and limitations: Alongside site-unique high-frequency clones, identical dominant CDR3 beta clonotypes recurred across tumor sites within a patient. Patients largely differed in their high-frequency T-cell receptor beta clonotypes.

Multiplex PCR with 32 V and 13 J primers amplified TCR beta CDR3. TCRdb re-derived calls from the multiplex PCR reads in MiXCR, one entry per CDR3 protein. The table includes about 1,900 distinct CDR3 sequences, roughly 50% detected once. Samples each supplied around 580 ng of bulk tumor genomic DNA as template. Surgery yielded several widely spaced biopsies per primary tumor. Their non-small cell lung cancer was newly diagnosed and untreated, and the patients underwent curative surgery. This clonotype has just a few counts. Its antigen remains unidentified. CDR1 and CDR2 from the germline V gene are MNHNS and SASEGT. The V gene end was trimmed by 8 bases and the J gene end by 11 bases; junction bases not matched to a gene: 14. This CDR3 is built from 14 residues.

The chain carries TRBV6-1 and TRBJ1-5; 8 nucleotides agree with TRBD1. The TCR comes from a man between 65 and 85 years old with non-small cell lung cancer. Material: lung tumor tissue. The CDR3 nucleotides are TGTGCCAGCGCGGACAGGGAGTTATTTCTGGCCCAGCATTTT. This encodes CASADRELFLAQHF.